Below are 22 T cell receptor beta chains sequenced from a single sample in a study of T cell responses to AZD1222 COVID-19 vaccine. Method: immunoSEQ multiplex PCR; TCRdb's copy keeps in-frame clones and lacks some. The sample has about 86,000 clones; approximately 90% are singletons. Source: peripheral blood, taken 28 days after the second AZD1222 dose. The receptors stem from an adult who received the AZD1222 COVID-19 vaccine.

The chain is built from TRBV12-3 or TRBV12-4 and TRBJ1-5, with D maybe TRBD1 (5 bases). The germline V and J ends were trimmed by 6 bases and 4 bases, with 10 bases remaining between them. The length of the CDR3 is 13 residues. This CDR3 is CASSGDENQPQHF. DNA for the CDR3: TGTGCCAGCAGCGGGGACGAAAATCAGCCCCAGCATTTT.

The CDR3 region is CASIPRPSTDTQYF. CDR3 nucleotides: TGTGCCAGCATCCCTCGCCCCAGCACAGATACGCAGTATTTT. V is TRBV27 and J is TRBJ2-3; D uncertain. In germline, CDR1 is MNHEY, CDR2 SMNVEV (reference sequence). V dropped 7 bases and J dropped 0 bases, with 11 bases sitting between them. The CDR3 length is 14 residues.

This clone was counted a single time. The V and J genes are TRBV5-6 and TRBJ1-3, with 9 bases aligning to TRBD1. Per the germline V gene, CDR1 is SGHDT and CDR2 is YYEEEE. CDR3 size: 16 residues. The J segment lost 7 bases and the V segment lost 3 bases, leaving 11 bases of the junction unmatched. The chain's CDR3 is CASSSGGTGLRNTIYF. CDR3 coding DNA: TGTGCCAGCAGCTCAGGAGGGACAGGGCTTAGGAACACCATATATTTT.

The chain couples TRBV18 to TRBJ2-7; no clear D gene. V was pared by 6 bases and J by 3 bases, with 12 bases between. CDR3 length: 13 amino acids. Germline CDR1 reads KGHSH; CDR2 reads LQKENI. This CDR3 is CASSPTPVYEQYF. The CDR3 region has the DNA TGTGCCAGCTCCCCCACCCCTGTCTACGAGCAGTACTTC.

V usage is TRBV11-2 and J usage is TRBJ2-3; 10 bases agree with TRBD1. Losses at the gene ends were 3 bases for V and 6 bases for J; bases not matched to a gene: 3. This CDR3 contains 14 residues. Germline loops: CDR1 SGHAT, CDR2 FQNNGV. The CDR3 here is CASSLGQGTDTQYF. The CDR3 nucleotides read TGTGCCAGCAGCTTGGGACAGGGGACGGATACGCAGTATTTT.

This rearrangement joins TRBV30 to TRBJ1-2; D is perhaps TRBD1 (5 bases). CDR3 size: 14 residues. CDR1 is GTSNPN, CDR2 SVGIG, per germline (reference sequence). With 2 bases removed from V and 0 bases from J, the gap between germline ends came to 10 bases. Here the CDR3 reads CAWSLARANYGYTF. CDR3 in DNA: TGTGCCTGGAGTCTGGCCAGGGCTAACTATGGCTACACCTTC.

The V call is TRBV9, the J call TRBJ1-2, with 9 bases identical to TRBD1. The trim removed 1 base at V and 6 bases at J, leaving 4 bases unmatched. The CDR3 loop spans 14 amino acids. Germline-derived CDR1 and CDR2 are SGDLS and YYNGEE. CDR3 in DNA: TGTGCCAGCAGCGTATCGGGACAGGGCGATGGCTACACCTTC. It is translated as CASSVSGQGDGYTF.

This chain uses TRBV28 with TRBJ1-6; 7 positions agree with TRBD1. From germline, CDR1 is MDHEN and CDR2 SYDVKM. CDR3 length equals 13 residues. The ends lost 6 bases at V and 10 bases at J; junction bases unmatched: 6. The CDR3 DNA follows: TGTGCCAGCAGACAGGGGATCCAATCACCCCTCCACTTT. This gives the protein CASRQGIQSPLHF.

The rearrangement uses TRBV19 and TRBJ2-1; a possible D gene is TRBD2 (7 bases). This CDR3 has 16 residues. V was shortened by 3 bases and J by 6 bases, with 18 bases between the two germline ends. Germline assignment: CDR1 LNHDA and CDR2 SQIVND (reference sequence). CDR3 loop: CASSISGGGRGNEQFF. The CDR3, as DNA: TGTGCCAGTAGTATTTCCGGCGGGGGCAGGGGCAATGAGCAGTTCTTC.

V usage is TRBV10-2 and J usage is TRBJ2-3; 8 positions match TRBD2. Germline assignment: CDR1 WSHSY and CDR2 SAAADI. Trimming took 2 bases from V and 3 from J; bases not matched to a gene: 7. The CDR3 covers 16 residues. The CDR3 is CASSEPSGGLTDTQYF. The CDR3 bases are TGCGCCAGCAGTGAGCCCTCGGGGGGGCTGACAGATACGCAGTATTTT.

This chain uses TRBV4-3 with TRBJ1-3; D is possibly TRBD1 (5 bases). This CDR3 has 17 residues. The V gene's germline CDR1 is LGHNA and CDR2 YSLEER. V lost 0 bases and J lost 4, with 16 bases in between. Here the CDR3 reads CASSQDGEGITGNTIYF. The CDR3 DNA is TGCGCCAGCAGCCAAGATGGGGAGGGGATAACGGGAAACACCATATATTTT.

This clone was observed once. This CDR3 reads CASSREFTNYGYTF. The CDR3 DNA sequence: TGTGCCAGCAGTCGAGAATTTACTAACTATGGCTACACCTTC. J is TRBJ1-2 and V is TRBV7-9; D gene unclear. Per the germline V gene, CDR1 is SEHNR and CDR2 is FQNEAQ (reference sequence). V shed 6 bases and J shed 0 bases, with 11 bases lying between them. CDR3 length: 14 residues. The complete variable domain, with remaining parts taken from reference TRBV7-9 and TRBJ1-2, reads DTGVSQNPRHKITKRGQNVTFRCDPISEHNRLYWYRQTLGQGPEFLTYFQNEAQLEKSRLLSDRFSAERPKGSFSTLEIQRTEQGDSAMYLCASSREFTNYGYTFGSGTRLTVV.

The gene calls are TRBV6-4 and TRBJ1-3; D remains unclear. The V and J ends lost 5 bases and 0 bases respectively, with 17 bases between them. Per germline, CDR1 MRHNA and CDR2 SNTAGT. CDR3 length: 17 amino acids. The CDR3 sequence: CASSRPGRHSSGNTIYF. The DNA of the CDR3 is TGTGCCAGCAGTAGACCCGGGAGACACAGCTCTGGAAACACCATATATTTT.

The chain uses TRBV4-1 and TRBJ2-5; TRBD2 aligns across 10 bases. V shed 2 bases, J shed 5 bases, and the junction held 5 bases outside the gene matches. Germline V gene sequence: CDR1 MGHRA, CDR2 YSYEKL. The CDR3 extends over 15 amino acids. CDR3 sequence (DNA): TGCGCCAGCAGCCAAATCCTAGCGGGGGTGGAGACCCAGTACTTC. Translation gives CASSQILAGVETQYF.

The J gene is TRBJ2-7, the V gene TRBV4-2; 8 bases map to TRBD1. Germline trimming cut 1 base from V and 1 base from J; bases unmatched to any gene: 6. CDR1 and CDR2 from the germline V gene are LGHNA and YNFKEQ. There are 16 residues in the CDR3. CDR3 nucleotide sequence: TGTGCCAGCAGCCAAGTGTCCGGGACAGGTTCCTACGAGCAGTACTTC. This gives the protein CASSQVSGTGSYEQYF.

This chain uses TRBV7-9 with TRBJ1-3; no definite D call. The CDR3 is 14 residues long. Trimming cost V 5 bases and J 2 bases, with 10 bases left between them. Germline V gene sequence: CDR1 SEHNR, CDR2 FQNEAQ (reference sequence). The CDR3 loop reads CASSPTDAGNTIYF. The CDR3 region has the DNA TGTGCCAGCAGCCCTACAGACGCTGGAAACACCATATATTTT.

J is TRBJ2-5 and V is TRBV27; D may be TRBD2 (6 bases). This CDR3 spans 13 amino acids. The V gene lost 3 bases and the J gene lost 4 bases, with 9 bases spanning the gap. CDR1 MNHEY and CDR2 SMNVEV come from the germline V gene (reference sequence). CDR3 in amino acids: CASSLLGGETQYF. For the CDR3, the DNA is TGTGCCAGCAGTTTGCTGGGGGGAGAGACCCAGTACTTC.

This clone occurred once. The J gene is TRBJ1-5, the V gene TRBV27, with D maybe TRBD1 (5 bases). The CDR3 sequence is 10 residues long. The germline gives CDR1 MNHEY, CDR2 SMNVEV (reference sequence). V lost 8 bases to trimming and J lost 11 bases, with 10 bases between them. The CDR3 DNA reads TGTGCCAGCCGTCTGACAGCCCAGCATTTT. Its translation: CASRLTAQHF.

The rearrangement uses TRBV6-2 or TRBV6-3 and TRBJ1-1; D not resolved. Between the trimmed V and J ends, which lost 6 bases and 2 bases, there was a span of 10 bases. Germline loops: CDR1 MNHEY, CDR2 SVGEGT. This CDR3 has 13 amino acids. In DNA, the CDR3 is TGTGCCAGCAGCCGCCCCCCCAACACTGAAGCTTTCTTT. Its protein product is CASSRPPNTEAFF.

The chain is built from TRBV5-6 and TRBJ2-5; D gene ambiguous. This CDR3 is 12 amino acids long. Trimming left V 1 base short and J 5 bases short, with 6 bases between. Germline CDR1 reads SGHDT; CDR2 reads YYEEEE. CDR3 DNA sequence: TGTGCCAGCAGCTTGATCTCGGAGACCCAGTACTTC. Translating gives CASSLISETQYF.

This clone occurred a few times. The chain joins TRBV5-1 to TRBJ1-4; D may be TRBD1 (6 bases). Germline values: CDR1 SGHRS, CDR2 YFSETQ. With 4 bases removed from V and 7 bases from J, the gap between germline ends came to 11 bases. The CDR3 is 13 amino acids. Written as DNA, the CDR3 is TGCGCCAGCAGCCCCCCGGACAGTGAAAAACTGTTTTTT. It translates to CASSPPDSEKLFF.

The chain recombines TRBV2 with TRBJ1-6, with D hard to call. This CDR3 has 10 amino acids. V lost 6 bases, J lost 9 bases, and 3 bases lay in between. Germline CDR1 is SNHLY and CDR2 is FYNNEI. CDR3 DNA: TGTGCCAGCAGGGGTTCACCCCTCCACTTT. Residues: CASRGSPLHF.